This entry concerns a single TCR beta chain. Its antigen remains unidentified. Germline V CDR1 and CDR2: MNHEY, SMNVEV (reference sequence). The junction had 8 bases not matched to a gene; V was cut back by 5 bases and J by 5 bases. The CDR3 loop spans 15 amino acids. The data are from a study of Ad26.COV2.S vaccination and SARS-CoV-2 variants. The treatment is: some 19 received Ad26.COV2.S at low or high dose, single or two shots; roughly five received placebo; per-sample allocation not given. Collection of samples fell on day 63 after the first vaccine or placebo injection. The protocol was immunoSEQ multiplex PCR, while the TCRdb copy is restricted to in-frame clones and leaves out a portion. The data show roughly 350,000 clones, about nine tenths seen once. Whole-study results and caveats: Higher spike-specific TCR breadth was found in vaccine recipients than in placebo recipients.

The sequencing used peripheral blood, collected in a trial of Ad26.COV2.S vaccine versus placebo. J is TRBJ2-3 and V is TRBV27, with 9 bases fitting TRBD1. This receptor was identified in a person between 18 and 65 years old who received the Ad26.COV2.S COVID-19 vaccine or a placebo. The CDR3 nucleotides are TGTGCCAGCAGTCCAATGGGACAGGGTAGAGATACGCAGTATTTT. Protein product: CASSPMGQGRDTQYF.